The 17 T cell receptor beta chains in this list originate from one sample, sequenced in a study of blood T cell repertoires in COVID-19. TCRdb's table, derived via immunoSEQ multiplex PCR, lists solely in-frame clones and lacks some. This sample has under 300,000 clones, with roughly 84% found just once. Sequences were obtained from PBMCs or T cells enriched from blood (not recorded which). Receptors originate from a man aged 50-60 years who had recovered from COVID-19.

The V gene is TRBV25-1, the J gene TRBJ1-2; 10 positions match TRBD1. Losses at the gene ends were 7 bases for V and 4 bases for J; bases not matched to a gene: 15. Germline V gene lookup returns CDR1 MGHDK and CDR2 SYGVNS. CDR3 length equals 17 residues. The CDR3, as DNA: TGTGCCAGCACCACCGGGACAGGGGAGTGGGGTCTCTATGGCTACACCTTC. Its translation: CASTTGTGEWGLYGYTF.

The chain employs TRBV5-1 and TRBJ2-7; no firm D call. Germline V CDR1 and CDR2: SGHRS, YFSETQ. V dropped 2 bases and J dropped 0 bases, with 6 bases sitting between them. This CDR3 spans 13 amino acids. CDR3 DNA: TGCGCCAGCAGCTTTCTGAGCTCCTACGAGCAGTACTTC. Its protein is CASSFLSSYEQYF.

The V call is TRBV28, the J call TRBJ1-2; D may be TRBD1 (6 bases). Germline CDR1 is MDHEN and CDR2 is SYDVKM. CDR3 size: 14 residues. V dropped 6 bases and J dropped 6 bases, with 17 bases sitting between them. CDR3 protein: CASSKQWGGHGYTF. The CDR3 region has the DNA TGTGCCAGCAGCAAACAATGGGGGGGGCATGGCTACACCTTC.

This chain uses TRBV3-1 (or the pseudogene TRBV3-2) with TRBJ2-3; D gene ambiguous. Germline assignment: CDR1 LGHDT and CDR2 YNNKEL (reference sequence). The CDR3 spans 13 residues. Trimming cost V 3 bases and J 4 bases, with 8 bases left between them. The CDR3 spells CASSHLAADTQYF. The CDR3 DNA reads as TGTGCCAGCAGCCACCTGGCCGCAGATACGCAGTATTTT.

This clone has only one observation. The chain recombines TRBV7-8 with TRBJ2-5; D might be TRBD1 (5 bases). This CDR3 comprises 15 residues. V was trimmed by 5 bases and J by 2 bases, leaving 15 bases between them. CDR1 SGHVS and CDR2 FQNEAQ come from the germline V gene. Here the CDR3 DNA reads TGTGCCAGCAGCCGAGATAGGACATATCAAGAGACCCAGTACTTC. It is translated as CASSRDRTYQETQYF.

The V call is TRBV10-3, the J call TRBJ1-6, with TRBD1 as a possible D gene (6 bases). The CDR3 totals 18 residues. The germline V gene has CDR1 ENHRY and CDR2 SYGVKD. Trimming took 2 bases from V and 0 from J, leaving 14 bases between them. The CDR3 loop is CAISEQGSPSSYNSPLHF. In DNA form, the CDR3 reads TGTGCCATCAGTGAGCAGGGGTCCCCAAGCTCCTATAATTCACCCCTCCACTTT.

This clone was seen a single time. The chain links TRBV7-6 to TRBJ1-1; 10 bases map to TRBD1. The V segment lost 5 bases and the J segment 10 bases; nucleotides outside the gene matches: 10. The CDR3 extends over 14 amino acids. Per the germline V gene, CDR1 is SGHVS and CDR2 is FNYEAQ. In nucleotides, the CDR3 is TGTGCCAGCAGCCCGGGACAGGGGTTGGGTTTAGCTTTCTTT. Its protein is CASSPGQGLGLAFF.

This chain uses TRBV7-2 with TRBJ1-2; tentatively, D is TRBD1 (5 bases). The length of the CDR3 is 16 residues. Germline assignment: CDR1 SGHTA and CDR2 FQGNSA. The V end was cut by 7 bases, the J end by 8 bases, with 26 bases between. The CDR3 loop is CASTSSGGWMEGGYTF. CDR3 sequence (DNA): TGTGCCAGCACCTCCAGTGGGGGGTGGATGGAAGGCGGCTACACCTTC.

CDR3 DNA: TGTGCCGTCAGGGAAAACGCGAACACCGGGGAGCTGTTTTTT. It codes for CAVRENANTGELFF. This rearrangement joins TRBV5-4 to TRBJ2-2; TRBD1 is a possible D gene (5 bases). The germline CDR1 and CDR2 sequences are SGHNT and YYREEE (reference sequence). The V end lost 10 bases, the J end lost 0 bases, and 13 bases lay between the germline ends. This CDR3 has 14 residues.

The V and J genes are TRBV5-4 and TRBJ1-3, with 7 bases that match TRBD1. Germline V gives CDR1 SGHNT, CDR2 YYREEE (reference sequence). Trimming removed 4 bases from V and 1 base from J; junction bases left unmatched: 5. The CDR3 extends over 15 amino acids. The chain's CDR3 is CASSPGGLSGNTIYF. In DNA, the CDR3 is TGTGCCAGCAGCCCAGGGGGTTTGTCTGGAAACACCATATATTTT.

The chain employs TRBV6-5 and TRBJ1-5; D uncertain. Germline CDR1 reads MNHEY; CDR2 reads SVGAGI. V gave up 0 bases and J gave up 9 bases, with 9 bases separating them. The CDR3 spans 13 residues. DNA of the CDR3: TGTGCCAGCAGTTACTCGAGTTCTAGGCCCCAGCATTTT. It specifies CASSYSSSRPQHF.

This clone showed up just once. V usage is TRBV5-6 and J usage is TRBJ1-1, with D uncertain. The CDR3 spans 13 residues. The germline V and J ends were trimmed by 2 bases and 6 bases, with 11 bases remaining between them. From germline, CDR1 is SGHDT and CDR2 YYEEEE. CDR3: CASSLIVSAEAFF. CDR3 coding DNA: TGTGCCAGCAGCTTAATCGTGTCTGCTGAAGCTTTCTTT.

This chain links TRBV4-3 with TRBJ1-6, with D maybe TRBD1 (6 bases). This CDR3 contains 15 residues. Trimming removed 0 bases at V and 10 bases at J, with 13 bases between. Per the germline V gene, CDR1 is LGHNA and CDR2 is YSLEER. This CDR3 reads CASSQDGQGNSPLHF. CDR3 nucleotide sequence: TGCGCCAGCAGCCAAGATGGGCAGGGGAACTCACCCCTCCACTTT.

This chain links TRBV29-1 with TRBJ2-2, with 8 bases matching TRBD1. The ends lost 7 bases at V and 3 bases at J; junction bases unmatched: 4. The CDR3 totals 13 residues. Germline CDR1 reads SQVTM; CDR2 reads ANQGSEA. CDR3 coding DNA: TGCAGCGGCGGACAGGGTCACACCGGGGAGCTGTTTTTT. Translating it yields CSGGQGHTGELFF.

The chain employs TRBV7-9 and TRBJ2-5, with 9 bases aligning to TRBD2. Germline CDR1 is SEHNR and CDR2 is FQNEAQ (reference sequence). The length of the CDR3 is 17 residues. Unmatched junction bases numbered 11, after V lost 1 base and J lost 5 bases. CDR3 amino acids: CASSLERLAGVGETQYF. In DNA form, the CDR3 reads TGTGCCAGCAGCTTAGAAAGATTAGCGGGAGTCGGGGAGACCCAGTACTTC.

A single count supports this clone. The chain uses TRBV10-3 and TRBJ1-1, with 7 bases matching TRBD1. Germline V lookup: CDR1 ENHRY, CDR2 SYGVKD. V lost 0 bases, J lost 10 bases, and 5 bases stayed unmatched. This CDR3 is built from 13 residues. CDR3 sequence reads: CAISESEGASAFF. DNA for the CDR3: TGTGCCATCAGTGAGTCGGAGGGGGCATCAGCTTTCTTT.

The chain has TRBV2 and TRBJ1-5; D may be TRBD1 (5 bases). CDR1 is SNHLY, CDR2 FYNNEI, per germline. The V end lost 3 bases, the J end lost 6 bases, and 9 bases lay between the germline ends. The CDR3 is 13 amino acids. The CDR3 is CASSDRVRQPQHF. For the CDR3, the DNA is TGTGCCAGCAGTGACAGGGTTCGTCAGCCCCAGCATTTT.